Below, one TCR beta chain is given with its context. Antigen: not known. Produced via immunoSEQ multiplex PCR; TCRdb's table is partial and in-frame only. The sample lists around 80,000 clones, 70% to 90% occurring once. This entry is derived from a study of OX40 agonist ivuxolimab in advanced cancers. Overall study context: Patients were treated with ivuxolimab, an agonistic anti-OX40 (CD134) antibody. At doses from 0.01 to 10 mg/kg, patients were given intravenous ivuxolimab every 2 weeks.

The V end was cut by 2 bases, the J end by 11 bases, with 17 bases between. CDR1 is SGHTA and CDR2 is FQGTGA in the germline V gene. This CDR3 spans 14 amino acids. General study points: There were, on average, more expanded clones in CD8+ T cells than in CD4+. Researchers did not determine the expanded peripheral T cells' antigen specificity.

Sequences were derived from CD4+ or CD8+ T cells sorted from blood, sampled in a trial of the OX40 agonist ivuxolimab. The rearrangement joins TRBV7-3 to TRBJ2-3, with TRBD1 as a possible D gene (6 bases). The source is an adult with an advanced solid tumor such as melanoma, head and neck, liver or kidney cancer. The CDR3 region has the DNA TGTGCCAGCAGCTTAGGCCTGGAAGGGGGAGTGCAGTATTTT. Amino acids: CASSLGLEGGVQYF.